These 22 T cell receptor beta chains originate from one sample sequenced in a study of shared clonotypes between healthy human individuals. Sequencing was performed with immunoSEQ multiplex PCR; in TCRdb, only in-frame clones are kept and a portion is missing. The sample consists of some 2,000,000 clones, about 94% of them appearing once. Cells designated naive CD8 were CD45RO-negative and were positively selected for CCR7, with terminally differentiated effector memory CD45RA+ cells excluded. Sequencing used naive CD8+ T cells sorted from blood. The receptors derive from a young man in good health.

V gene TRBV28 combines with J gene TRBJ1-5; D unclear. The CDR3 spans 15 residues. Per the germline V gene, CDR1 is MDHEN and CDR2 is SYDVKM. Trimming stripped 6 bases from V and 6 bases from J, with 18 bases between. The CDR3 DNA reads as TGTGCCAGCAGCCCTACGCGGGGTGGGTCTCAGCCCCAGCATTTT. It yields the protein CASSPTRGGSQPQHF.

This chain uses TRBV7-6 with TRBJ2-2, with 10 positions matching TRBD1. J lost 4 bases, V lost 5 bases, and 10 bases had no gene match. Germline lookup yields CDR1 SGHVS and CDR2 FNYEAQ. The CDR3 loop spans 17 amino acids. The CDR3 loop reads CASSRTRGQGITGELFF. Here the CDR3 DNA reads TGTGCCAGCAGCCGTACCCGGGGACAGGGGATCACCGGGGAGCTGTTTTTT.

The chain combines TRBV30 with TRBJ2-7, with a tentative D call TRBD1 (6 bases). V was pared by 3 bases and J by 6 bases, with 12 bases between. CDR1 is GTSNPN and CDR2 is SVGIG in the germline V gene (reference sequence). This CDR3 has 12 amino acids. As DNA, the CDR3 is TGTGCCTGGAGCTGGGGACAAACCGAGCAGTACTTC. Translated: CAWSWGQTEQYF.

This chain links TRBV2 with TRBJ1-5; unclear D gene. Germline V lookup: CDR1 SNHLY, CDR2 FYNNEI. The CDR3 covers 13 residues. The germline V and J ends were trimmed by 7 bases and 2 bases, with 9 bases remaining between them. CDR3 loop: CASTEGGNQPQHF. The CDR3 DNA is TGTGCCAGCACAGAGGGAGGCAATCAGCCCCAGCATTTT.

In its sample, this clone was seen once. The genes are TRBV10-2 and TRBJ2-5; 8 bases are shared with TRBD2. The CDR3 has 15 amino acids. Germline V gene lookup returns CDR1 WSHSY and CDR2 SAAADI. The ends lost 5 bases at V and 7 bases at J; junction bases unmatched: 12. The CDR3 DNA sequence: TGCGCCAGCAGTTCCGGACTAGCCCCAGCTGGGACCCAGTACTTC. It translates to CASSSGLAPAGTQYF.

The chain joins TRBV27 to TRBJ2-7, with TRBD1 as a possible D gene (6 bases). There are 13 residues in the CDR3. V lost 3 bases to trimming and J lost 5 bases, with 11 bases between them. CDR1 MNHEY and CDR2 SMNVEV come from the germline V gene (reference sequence). Here the CDR3 DNA reads TGTGCCAGCAGTTTCGCAGGGGTCGACGAGCAGTACTTC. As protein: CASSFAGVDEQYF.

The chain uses TRBV9 and TRBJ2-6; no definite D call. Germline lookup yields CDR1 SGDLS and CDR2 YYNGEE. With 8 bases removed from V and 0 bases from J, the gap between germline ends came to 6 bases. This CDR3 has 13 residues. The CDR3 protein is CASWSSGANVLTF. The CDR3 DNA is TGTGCCAGTTGGAGCTCTGGGGCCAACGTCCTGACTTTC.

This sequence joins TRBV6-5 and TRBJ2-5, with D perhaps TRBD1 (6 bases). Germline assignment: CDR1 MNHEY and CDR2 SVGAGI. Deletions cut 4 bases from V and 4 bases from J, with 13 bases between. This CDR3 is 14 amino acids long. CDR3 in amino acids: CASSSAGGPETQYF. CDR3 nucleotide sequence: TGTGCCAGCAGTTCTGCTGGGGGCCCAGAGACCCAGTACTTC.

Of note for this clone: One junction end does not reproduce the germline sequence, and a read error may be involved. J is TRBJ2-5 and V is TRBV7-7; no clear D gene. The CDR3 is 15 amino acids. Germline V lookup: CDR1 SSHAT, CDR2 FNYEAQ (reference sequence). As DNA, the CDR3 is TGTGCTAGCAGCTTAGGAGCAGGCCTTCAGCAGACCCAGTACTTC. It encodes CASSLGAGLQQTQYF.

The chain recombines TRBV4-1 with TRBJ1-4; no reliable D call. The V gene lost 0 bases and the J gene lost 7 bases, with 12 bases spanning the gap. The germline CDR1 and CDR2 sequences are MGHRA and YSYEKL. The CDR3 loop spans 15 amino acids. The CDR3 DNA sequence: TGCGCCAGCAGCCAAGACCCGTCAATGGGTGAAAAACTGTTTTTT. Translated: CASSQDPSMGEKLFF.

This clone has only one observation. Written as DNA, the CDR3 is TGTGCCAGCAGTGAAAGCGGGTGGGAGACCCAGTACTTC. The encoded protein is CASSESGWETQYF. The chain recombines TRBV2 with TRBJ2-5; TRBD2 might be the D (6 bases). Germline V gene data show CDR1 as SNHLY and CDR2 as FYNNEI. The CDR3 is made up of 13 amino acids. The V end lost 2 bases, the J end lost 5 bases, and 9 bases lay between the germline ends. Variable domain in full (rest from reference TRBV2 and TRBJ2-5): EPEVTQTPSHQVTQMGQEVILRCVPISNHLYFYWYRQILGQKVEFLVSFYNNEISEKSEIFDDQFSVERPDGSNFTLKIRSTKLEDSAMYFCASSESGWETQYFGPGTRLLVL.

This clone was found once. The chain employs TRBV5-4 and TRBJ2-7; D perhaps matches TRBD1 (6 bases). The V gene's germline CDR1 is SGHNT and CDR2 YYREEE (reference sequence). Trimming cost V 1 base and J 6 bases, with 11 bases left between them. There are 13 residues in the CDR3. DNA for the CDR3: TGTGCCAGCAGCTTGACAGGGAAGCTCGAGCAGTACTTC. Translating it yields CASSLTGKLEQYF.

The CDR3 reads CASSLDGVTNTEAFF. CDR3 sequence (DNA): TGTGCCAGCAGCTTAGATGGGGTGACGAACACTGAAGCTTTCTTT. The chain carries TRBV11-2 and TRBJ1-1; D remains ambiguous. The V gene lost 0 bases and the J gene lost 1 base, with 9 bases spanning the gap. Germline CDR1 reads SGHAT; CDR2 reads FQNNGV. This CDR3 has 15 amino acids.

The sample holds one count of this clone. The V and J genes are TRBV6-4 and TRBJ1-2; D might be TRBD1 (5 bases). The germline V gene encodes CDR1 MRHNA and CDR2 SNTAGT. The V gene lost 6 bases and the J gene lost 3 bases, with 17 bases spanning the gap. The CDR3 totals 15 residues. The CDR3: CASSEIGTNHYGYTF. The CDR3 DNA reads as TGTGCCAGCAGCGAGATCGGGACTAACCACTATGGCTACACCTTC.

The V call is TRBV27, the J call TRBJ2-1, with TRBD2 identical over 9 bases. There are 15 residues in the CDR3. The germline gives CDR1 MNHEY, CDR2 SMNVEV (reference sequence). V shed 5 bases, J shed 7 bases, and the junction held 9 bases outside the gene matches. The CDR3 region is CASSIMTSGSNEQFF. DNA of the CDR3: TGTGCCAGCAGTATTATGACTAGCGGTAGTAATGAGCAGTTCTTC.

This clone has only one observation. The chain uses TRBV6-1 and TRBJ2-7; D call uncertain. The germline V gene encodes CDR1 MNHNS and CDR2 SASEGT. This CDR3 is 10 amino acids long. V was cut by 8 bases and J by 5 bases, with 7 bases left in between. The CDR3 nucleotides read TGTGCCAGCGGAGAAGACGAGCAGTACTTC. As protein: CASGEDEQYF.

The V and J genes are TRBV5-4 and TRBJ2-7, with D possibly matching TRBD2 (6 bases). Germline lookup yields CDR1 SGHNT and CDR2 YYREEE (reference sequence). V dropped 10 bases and J dropped 3 bases, with 17 bases sitting between them. CDR3 length: 13 amino acids. In nucleotides, the CDR3 is TGTGCCTGGAGTTTAGGTAGCGGCTACGAGCAGTACTTC. Protein product: CAWSLGSGYEQYF.

This chain joins TRBV29-1 and TRBJ2-1; perhaps D is TRBD1 or TRBD2 (6 bases each). Looked up from germline, CDR1 is SQVTM and CDR2 is ANQGSEA. The CDR3 consists of 11 residues. Between the trimmed V and J ends, which lost 8 bases and 8 bases, there was a span of 13 bases. This CDR3 reads CSFLRGHEQFF. The DNA for the CDR3 is TGCAGCTTCCTCCGGGGGCATGAGCAGTTCTTC.

The chain combines TRBV19 with TRBJ2-7; no clear D gene. V was shortened by 5 bases and J by 2 bases, with 13 bases between the two germline ends. CDR3 length: 14 amino acids. The germline V gene has CDR1 LNHDA and CDR2 SQIVND (reference sequence). CDR3 in DNA: TGTGCCAGTAGTGGAACGACTGGGGCCTACGAGCAGTACTTC. Protein: CASSGTTGAYEQYF. The variable domain in full, with the rest retrieved from reference TRBV19 and TRBJ2-7, is DGGITQSPKYLFRKEGQNVTLSCEQNLNHDAMYWYRQDPGQGLRLIYYSQIVNDFQKGDIAEGYSVSREKKESFPLTVTSAQKNPTAFYLCASSGTTGAYEQYFGPGTRLTVT.

In regard to this clone: Additional DNA sequences in this sample encode the identical CDR3. The chain is built from TRBV28 and TRBJ2-3, with TRBD2 matching over 9 bases. The CDR3 sequence is 15 residues long. The germline CDR1 and CDR2 sequences are MDHEN and SYDVKM. V was pared by 3 bases and J by 2 bases, with 3 bases of the junction left unmatched. This CDR3 is CASSFLAGTTDTQYF. CDR3 DNA: TGTGCCAGCAGTTTCCTAGCGGGAACCACAGATACGCAGTATTTT.

V and J are TRBV11-2 and TRBJ2-1, with 9 positions matching TRBD2. CDR1 and CDR2 (germline): SGHAT, FQNNGV. The CDR3 contains 15 residues. V shed 5 bases and J 7 bases; nucleotides not matched to a gene: 9. The CDR3 DNA reads TGTGCCAGCAGCATCAGCGGGAGCGGGGGGAATGAGCAGTTCTTC. Its protein is CASSISGSGGNEQFF. The variable domain in full, completed from reference TRBV11-2 and TRBJ2-1, reads EAGVAQSPRYKIIEKRQSVAFWCNPISGHATLYWYQQILGQGPKLLIQFQNNGVVDDSQLPKDRFSAERLKGVDSTLKIQPAKLEDSAVYLCASSISGSGGNEQFFGPGTRLTVL.

V usage is TRBV27 and J usage is TRBJ2-7; 15 bases map to TRBD2. The V gene end was trimmed by 6 bases and the J gene end by 0 bases; junction bases not matched to a gene: 15. Germline V gene sequence: CDR1 MNHEY, CDR2 SMNVEV (reference sequence). CDR3 length: 20 residues. DNA of the CDR3: TGTGCCAGCAGCGTACCCGCCGGGACTAGCGGGGGGACAAGCTCCTACGAGCAGTACTTC. Translation gives CASSVPAGTSGGTSSYEQYF.